This TCR beta chain emerged from a study of T cells in pancreatic ductal adenocarcinoma. The study's findings and limits: The resected pancreatic cancer cohort was biased toward the minority with early-stage disease. Enrichment of CD45RO+ effector over naive T cells in tumors may bias clonality. Blood had more productive templates and about 8-fold more unique clonotypes than tumor. Blood clonality (about 0.065) did not differ significantly from tumor (about 0.12).

The CDR3 runs to 12 residues. Between the trimmed V and J ends, which lost 2 bases and 5 bases, there was a span of 7 bases. Germline V gene sequence: CDR1 MNHNS, CDR2 SASEGT. No neoadjuvant therapy was given to the selected pancreatic ductal adenocarcinoma patients before their surgery. Remarks on this clone: Antigen specificity is unknown.

Clones were read by immunoSEQ multiplex PCR, and TCRdb kept only the in-frame ones, dropping some. The table lists roughly 11,000 clones, about nine tenths of them singletons. This sequence was found in a human donor with pancreatic ductal adenocarcinoma. This chain links TRBV6-1 with TRBJ2-7; no definite D call. Sequencing used PBMCs. In nucleotides, the CDR3 is TGTGCCAGCAGTGAACTGTCTGACGAGCAGTACTTC. It specifies CASSELSDEQYF.